Listed here are 3 T cell receptor beta chains from one sample, sequenced in a study of CD8+ T cells in alopecia areata. The sample's treatment: oral pan-JAK inhibitor, 5-10 mg twice daily. cDNA prepared by RNA extraction and subsequent reverse transcription served as the template for sequencing. Some clones are missing from TCRdb's copy, which holds only in-frame ones; the method was immunoSEQ multiplex PCR. The sample shows fewer than 150,000 clones, roughly 82% of them seen only once. The sample consisted of CD8+ T cells sorted from blood, taken at week 4, from a patient treated with tofacitinib. The receptors originated from a human donor with alopecia areata.

The chain has TRBV4-1 and TRBJ1-2; weak D call: TRBD1 (5 bases). The V gene lost 0 bases and the J gene lost 4 bases, with 18 bases spanning the gap. This CDR3 comprises 17 residues. Germline CDR1 reads MGHRA; CDR2 reads YSYEKL. CDR3 in amino acids: CASSQDEVRGPVYGYTF. The CDR3 coding sequence is TGCGCCAGCAGCCAAGACGAGGTTCGGGGACCGGTCTATGGCTACACCTTC.

The chain employs TRBV19 and TRBJ2-7, with 8 bases aligning to TRBD2. The CDR3 is 14 amino acids. Germline V gene data show CDR1 as LNHDA and CDR2 as SQIVND (reference sequence). The trim removed 6 bases at V and 1 base at J, leaving 5 bases unmatched. For the CDR3, the DNA is TGTGCCAGTAGCCCCAGCGGGGGATCCTACGAGCAGTACTTC. As protein: CASSPSGGSYEQYF.

The chain carries TRBV30 and TRBJ2-5; tentatively, D is TRBD1 (5 bases). V dropped 2 bases and J dropped 5 bases, with 15 bases sitting between them. Germline V gene lookup returns CDR1 GTSNPN and CDR2 SVGIG (reference sequence). The CDR3 extends over 14 amino acids. The CDR3 reads CAWSYGASGETQYF. CDR3 DNA: TGTGCCTGGAGTTATGGGGCGAGTGGCGAGACCCAGTACTTC.